This TCR beta chain comes out of a study of T cells in Graves' hyperthyroidism and ophthalmopathy. Study in general: Initial diagnosis, before any treatment, was when peripheral blood was collected.

Amplification of TCR beta CDR3 regions used RNA as the template. HTBI primers drove first-round RT-PCR of the TCR CDR3. Using its own MiXCR run on the multiplex PCR reads, TCRdb lists one record per CDR3 protein. The table shows roughly 420,000 distinct CDR3 sequences, with around 14% occurring only once. The CDR3 consists of 13 residues. Trimming removed 6 bases at V and 3 bases at J, with 14 bases between. The germline V gene has CDR1 DFQATT and CDR2 SNEGSKA (reference sequence). This clonotype was counted at least ten times. Its antigen is currently unknown. Study outcomes and limitations: Ophthalmopathy and stable hyperthyroidism were separated by a 13 V-J model. Blood samples included most of the expanded thyroid clonotypes exceeding 0.001.

Diagnosis relied on clinical symptoms, serum thyroxine and TRAb, thyroid ultrasound and orbital computed tomography. The chain is built from TRBV20-1 and TRBJ1-1, with a possible D match to TRBD1 (6 bases). The specimen sequenced was blood. The TCR comes from a woman aged 18-29 years with Graves' hyperthyroidism. This chain's CDR3 is CSAPRGGDTEAFF. The CDR3 DNA reads as TGCAGTGCCCCTAGGGGGGGGGACACTGAAGCTTTCTTT.